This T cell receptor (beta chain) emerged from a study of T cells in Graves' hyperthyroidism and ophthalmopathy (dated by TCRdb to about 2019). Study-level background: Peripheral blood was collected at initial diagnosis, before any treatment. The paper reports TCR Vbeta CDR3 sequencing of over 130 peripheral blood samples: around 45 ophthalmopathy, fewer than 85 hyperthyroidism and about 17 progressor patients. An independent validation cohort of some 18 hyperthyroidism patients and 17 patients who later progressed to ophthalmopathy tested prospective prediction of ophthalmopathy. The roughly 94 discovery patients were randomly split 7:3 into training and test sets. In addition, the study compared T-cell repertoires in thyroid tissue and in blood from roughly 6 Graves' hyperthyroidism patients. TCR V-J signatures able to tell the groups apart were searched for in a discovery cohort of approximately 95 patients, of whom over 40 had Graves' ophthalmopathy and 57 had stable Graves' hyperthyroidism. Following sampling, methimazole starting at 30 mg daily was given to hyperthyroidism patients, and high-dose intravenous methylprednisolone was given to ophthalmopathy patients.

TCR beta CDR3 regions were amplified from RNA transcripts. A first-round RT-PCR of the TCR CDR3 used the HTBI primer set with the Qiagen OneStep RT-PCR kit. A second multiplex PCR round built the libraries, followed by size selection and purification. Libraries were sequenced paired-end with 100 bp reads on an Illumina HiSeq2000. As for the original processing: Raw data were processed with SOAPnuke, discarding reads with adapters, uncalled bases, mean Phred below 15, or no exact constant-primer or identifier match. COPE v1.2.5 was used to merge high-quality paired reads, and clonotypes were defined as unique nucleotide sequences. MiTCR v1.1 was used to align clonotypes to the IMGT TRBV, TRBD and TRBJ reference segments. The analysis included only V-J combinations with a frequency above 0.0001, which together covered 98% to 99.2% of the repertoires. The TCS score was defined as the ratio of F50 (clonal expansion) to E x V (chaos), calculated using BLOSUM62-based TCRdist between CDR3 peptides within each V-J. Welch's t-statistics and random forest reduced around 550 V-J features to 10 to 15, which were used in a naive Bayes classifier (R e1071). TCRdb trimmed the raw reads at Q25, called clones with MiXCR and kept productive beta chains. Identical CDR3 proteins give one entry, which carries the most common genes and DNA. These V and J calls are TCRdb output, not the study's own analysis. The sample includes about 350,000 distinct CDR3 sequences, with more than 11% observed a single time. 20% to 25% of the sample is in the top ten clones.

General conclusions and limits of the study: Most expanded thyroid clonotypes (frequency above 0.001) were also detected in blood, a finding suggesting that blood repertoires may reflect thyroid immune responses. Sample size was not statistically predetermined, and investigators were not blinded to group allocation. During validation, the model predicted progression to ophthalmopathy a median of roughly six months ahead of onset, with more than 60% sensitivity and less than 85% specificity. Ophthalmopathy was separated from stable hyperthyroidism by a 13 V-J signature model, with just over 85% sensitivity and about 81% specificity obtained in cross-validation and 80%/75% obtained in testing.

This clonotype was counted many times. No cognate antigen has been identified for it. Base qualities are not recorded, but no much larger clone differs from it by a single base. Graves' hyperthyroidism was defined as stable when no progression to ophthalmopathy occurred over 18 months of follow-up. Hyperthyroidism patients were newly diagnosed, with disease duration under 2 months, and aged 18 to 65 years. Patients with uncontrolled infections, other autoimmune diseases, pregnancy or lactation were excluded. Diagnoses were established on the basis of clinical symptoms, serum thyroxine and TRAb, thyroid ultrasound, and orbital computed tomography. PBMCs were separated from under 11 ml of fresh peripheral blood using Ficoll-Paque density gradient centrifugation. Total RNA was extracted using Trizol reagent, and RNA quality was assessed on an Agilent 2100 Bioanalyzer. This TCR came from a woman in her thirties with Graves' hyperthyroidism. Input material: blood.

CDR3 protein: CASSKNGQLNTIYF. The sequenced DNA is TGTGCCAGCTCGAAAAACGGACAGTTGAACACCATATATTTT. The chain is made from TRBV27 and TRBJ1-3; TRBD1 is possibly the D segment (6 matching bases). V gives up 8 bases and J gives up 7 bases, and the segment between their germline ends measures 18 bases. The CDR3, from cysteine to phenylalanine, totals 14 residues. Only CDR3 DNA is held: 42 bases, read in frame from base 1. CDR1 MNHEY and CDR2 SMNVEV were looked up in the germline V gene (reference sequence).